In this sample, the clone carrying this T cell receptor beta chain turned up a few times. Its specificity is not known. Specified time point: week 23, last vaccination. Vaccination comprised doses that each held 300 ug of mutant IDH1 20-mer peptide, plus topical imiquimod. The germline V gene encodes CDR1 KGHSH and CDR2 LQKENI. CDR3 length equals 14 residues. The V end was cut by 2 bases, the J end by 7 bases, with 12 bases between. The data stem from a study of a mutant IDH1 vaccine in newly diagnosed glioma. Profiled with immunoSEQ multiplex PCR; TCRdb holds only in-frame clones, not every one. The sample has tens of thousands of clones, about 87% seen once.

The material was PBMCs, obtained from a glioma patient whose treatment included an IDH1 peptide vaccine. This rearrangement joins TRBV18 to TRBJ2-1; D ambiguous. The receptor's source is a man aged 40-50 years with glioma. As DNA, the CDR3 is TGTGCCAGCTCACCAAATCGGGCGGAAAATGAGCAGTTCTTC. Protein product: CASSPNRAENEQFF. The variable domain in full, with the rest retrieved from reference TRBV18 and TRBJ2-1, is NAGVMQNPRHLVRRRGQEARLRCSPMKGHSHVYWYRQLPEEGLKFMVYLQKENIIDESGMPKERFSAEFPKEGPSILRIQQVVRGDSAAYFCASSPNRAENEQFFGPGTRLTVL.